The rows below give T cell receptor beta chains drawn from one sample of a study of glioma-infiltrating T cells. MiXCR, applied by TCRdb to the multiplex PCR reads, yields one record per CDR3 protein. In the table there are approximately 110,000 distinct CDR3 sequences, more than 20% of which are singletons. The sample comprised glioma tissue, nonneoplastic brain tissue, or PBMCs (not recorded which). These receptors were collected from a human donor with low-grade glioma or glioblastoma, undergoing nonglioma brain surgery, or in good health (not recorded which). The CDR3 runs from the conserved cysteine through the conserved F or W. A D gene is named only where the DNA matches it firmly. Only part of the rows carry a size: once, few, many, or a class if the clone is expanded.

clone size	V gene	J gene	D gene	CDR3 DNA	CDR3 protein
many	TRBV6-1	TRBJ2-7	NA	TGTGCCAGCACCACGGCAGCGGGCAGGGGGGATGGCGAGCAGTACTTC	CASTTAAGRGDGEQYF
many	TRBV4-3	TRBJ2-7	NA	TGCGCCAGCAGCCCTGAGATTGGGGGGCAGTCCGCGCAGTACTTC	CASSPEIGGQSAQYF
NA	TRBV6-6	TRBJ2-5	NA	TGTGCCAGCAGTTACCCGGGTCGGGAGACCCAGTACTTC	CASSYPGRETQYF
many	TRBV24-1	TRBJ1-6	NA	TGTGCCACCAGTGATTTGCATCGGCGGACGGCTTATAATTCACCCCTCCACTTT	CATSDLHRRTAYNSPLHF
many	TRBV6-2/TRBV6-3	TRBJ2-3	NA	TGTGCCAGCAGTTACTCGATCCCAGGGCAGAGGGTCACAGATACGCAGTATTTT	CASSYSIPGQRVTDTQYF
many	TRBV7-2	TRBJ1-2	NA	TGTGCCAGCAGCCATTCCACCGGGGCCCCGGCCTACACCTTC	CASSHSTGAPAYTF
many	TRBV4-2	TRBJ2-3	TRBD2	TGTGCCAGCAGCCTTCGGACTAGCGGGAGCATTGCAGATACGCAGTATTTT	CASSLRTSGSIADTQYF
NA	TRBV4-1	TRBJ2-7	TRBD1	TGCGCCAGCAGCCATCCCGGGACAGACTACGAGCAGTACTTC	CASSHPGTDYEQYF
NA	TRBV29-1	TRBJ1-2	TRBD1	TGCAGCGTACGGACAGGGCGAGGCTACACCTTC	CSVRTGRGYTF
many	TRBV20-1	TRBJ2-1	NA	TGCAGTGCTAGAGAGCGCGGAGTATCCTACAATGAGCAGTTCTTC	CSARERGVSYNEQFF
many	TRBV7-2	TRBJ2-7	NA	TGTGCCAGCAGCTCCCCCGACCCTTCCTACGAGCAGTACTTC	CASSSPDPSYEQYF
many	TRBV6-2/TRBV6-3	TRBJ2-1	TRBD1	TGTGCCGGCAGTTACAGGGGACAGGGCTACAATGAGCAGTTCTTC	CAGSYRGQGYNEQFF
NA	TRBV10-3	TRBJ2-7	TRBD2	TGTGCCATCAGTGAGGGGACTAGCGGCTACGAGCAGTACTTC	CAISEGTSGYEQYF
few	TRBV19	TRBJ2-7	NA	TGTGCCAGTAGTCGTGACGCGAGCTCCTACGAGCAGTACTTC	CASSRDASSYEQYF
NA	TRBV7-2	TRBJ2-7	TRBD2	TGTGCCAGCCGCCAGCCATCGACGGGAGGGCCCCTCAACGAGCAGTACTTC	CASRQPSTGGPLNEQYF
few	TRBV7-9	TRBJ2-1	NA	TGTGCCAGCAGCTTGGTCCTCTTAACTCACAATGAGCAGTTCTTC	CASSLVLLTHNEQFF
few	TRBV4-1	TRBJ2-1	TRBD1	TGCGCCAGCAGCCGGGCAACAGGGGGCAGTTACAATGAGCAGTTCTTC	CASSRATGGSYNEQFF
many	TRBV27	TRBJ2-3	TRBD2	TGTGCCAGCAGTCGGACTAGCGGGAGGGCCCTGTCCACAGATACGCAGTATTTT	CASSRTSGRALSTDTQYF
few	TRBV12-3/TRBV12-4	TRBJ2-1	TRBD2	TGTGCCAGCACTCTAAAGGTAGCGGGACCCGACAATGAGCAGTTCTTC	CASTLKVAGPDNEQFF
many	TRBV27	TRBJ2-7	NA	TGTGCCAGCAGTTTAGGGACCGGGCCGCAGTACTTC	CASSLGTGPQYF
many	TRBV20-1	TRBJ1-1	TRBD1	TGCAGTGCTAGGGGCCTACCAGGGGGTGGTACTGAAGCTTTCTTT	CSARGLPGGGTEAFF
NA	TRBV3-1	TRBJ2-1	NA	TGTGCCAGCAGCCAAGATCGTCTATTGGATGAGCGGTTCTTC	CASSQDRLLDERFF
NA	TRBV3-1	TRBJ1-1	NA	TGTGCCAGCAGCCAAGTCGGGGAGACCTCCACTTTCTTT	CASSQVGETSTFF
many	TRBV27	TRBJ2-7	NA	TGTGCCAGCGCCCCGACAGGTACCTACGAGCAGTACTTC	CASAPTGTYEQYF
many	TRBV10-3	TRBJ1-5	TRBD1	TGTGCCATCAGGGAAGGGGGCGGAGGTCAGCCCCAGCATTTT	CAIREGGGGQPQHF
many	TRBV6-2/TRBV6-3	TRBJ2-3	TRBD2	TGTGCCAGCAGTTACGCGGGAGGGTACACAGATACGCAGTATTTT	CASSYAGGYTDTQYF
many	TRBV28	TRBJ1-4	TRBD1	TGTGCCAGCAGTTTATGGAGGCAGGGGGATGAAAAACTGTTTTTT	CASSLWRQGDEKLFF
many	TRBV29-1	TRBJ1-3	NA	TGCAGCGTTGTGTCGGGGGCCGGAAACACCATATATTTT	CSVVSGAGNTIYF
few	TRBV29-1	TRBJ2-7	NA	TGCAGCGTCCGCCCTACGCCCTACGAGCAGTACTTC	CSVRPTPYEQYF
NA	TRBV28	TRBJ2-7	NA	TGTGCCGGCAGTCGGGCAGGGAGCTACGAGCAGTACTTC	CAGSRAGSYEQYF
many	TRBV7-2	TRBJ2-1	TRBD2	TGTGCCAGCAGCTTGTCTGGGACTAGCGTTCCCTATGAGCAGTTCTTC	CASSLSGTSVPYEQFF
NA	TRBV30	TRBJ2-2	TRBD2	TGTGCCTGGAGTTCAGCGGGATGGGGCGGGGAGCTGTTTTTT	CAWSSAGWGGELFF
many	TRBV25-1	TRBJ2-7	TRBD2	TGTGCCAGCAGTGAATTAAGCGGGAGCCCCTACGAGCAGTACTTC	CASSELSGSPYEQYF
NA	TRBV7-9	TRBJ2-3	NA	TGTGCCAGCAGCTTAGAGGCTAGATCAGATACGCAGTATTTT	CASSLEARSDTQYF
many	TRBV12-3/TRBV12-4	TRBJ1-1	NA	TGTGCCAGCAGTTCGTTGATGAACACTGAAGCTTTCTTT	CASSSLMNTEAFF
many	TRBV20-1	TRBJ1-1	TRBD1	TGCAGTGCTAGAGAGGTCAGGGGGATCACTGAAGCTTTCTTT	CSAREVRGITEAFF
many	TRBV12-3/TRBV12-4	TRBJ2-3	NA	TGTGCCAGCAGTTTCGGGAGCACAGATACGCAGTATTTT	CASSFGSTDTQYF
many	TRBV7-2	TRBJ2-3	TRBD2	TGTGCCAGCAGCTGGGGGGGTGTCACAGATACGCAGTATTTT	CASSWGGVTDTQYF
many	TRBV7-2	TRBJ2-1	NA	TGTGCCAGCAGCTTAGAATGGGGGGCCAATGAGCAGTTCTTC	CASSLEWGANEQFF
many	TRBV28	TRBJ1-2	TRBD1	TGTGCCAGCAGTTCGCAGGGGGTTGTGCGAGGCTACACCTTC	CASSSQGVVRGYTF